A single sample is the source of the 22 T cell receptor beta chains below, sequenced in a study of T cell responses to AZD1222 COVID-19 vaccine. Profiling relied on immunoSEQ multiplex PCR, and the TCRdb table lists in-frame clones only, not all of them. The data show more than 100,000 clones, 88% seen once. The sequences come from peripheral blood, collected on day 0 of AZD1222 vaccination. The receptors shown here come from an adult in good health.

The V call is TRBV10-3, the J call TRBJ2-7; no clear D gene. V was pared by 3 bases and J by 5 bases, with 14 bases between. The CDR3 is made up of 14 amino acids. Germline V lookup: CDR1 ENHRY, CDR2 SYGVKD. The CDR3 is CAISDPGVKNEQYF. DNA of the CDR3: TGTGCCATCAGTGATCCCGGAGTGAAGAACGAGCAGTACTTC.

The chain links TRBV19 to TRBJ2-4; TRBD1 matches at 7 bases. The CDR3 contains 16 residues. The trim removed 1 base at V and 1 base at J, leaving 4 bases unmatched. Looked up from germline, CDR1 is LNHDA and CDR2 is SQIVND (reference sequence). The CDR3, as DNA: TGTGCCAGTAGTATAGGAGGGGGCCGTGCCAAAAACATTCAGTACTTC. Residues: CASSIGGGRAKNIQYF. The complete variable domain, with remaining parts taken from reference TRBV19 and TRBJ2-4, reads DGGITQSPKYLFRKEGQNVTLSCEQNLNHDAMYWYRQDPGQGLRLIYYSQIVNDFQKGDIAEGYSVSREKKESFPLTVTSAQKNPTAFYLCASSIGGGRAKNIQYFGAGTRLSVL.

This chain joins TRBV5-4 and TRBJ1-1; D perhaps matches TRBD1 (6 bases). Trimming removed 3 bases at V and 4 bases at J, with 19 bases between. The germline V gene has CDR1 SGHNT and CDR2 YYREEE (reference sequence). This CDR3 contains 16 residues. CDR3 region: CASSSDLGGKGTEAFF. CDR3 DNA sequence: TGTGCCAGCAGCTCGGATCTAGGGGGAAAGGGCACTGAAGCTTTCTTT.

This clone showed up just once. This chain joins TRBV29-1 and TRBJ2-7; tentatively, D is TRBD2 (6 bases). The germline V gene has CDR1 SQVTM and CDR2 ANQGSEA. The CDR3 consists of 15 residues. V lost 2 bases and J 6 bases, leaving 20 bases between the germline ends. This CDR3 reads CSVELSLATWGEQYF. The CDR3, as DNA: TGCAGCGTTGAACTATCCCTAGCGACCTGGGGCGAGCAGTACTTC.

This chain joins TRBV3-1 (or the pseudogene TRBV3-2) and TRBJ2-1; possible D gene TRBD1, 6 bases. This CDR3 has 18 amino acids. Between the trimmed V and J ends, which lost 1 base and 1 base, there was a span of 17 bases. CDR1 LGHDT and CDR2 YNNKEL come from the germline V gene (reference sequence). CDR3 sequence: CASSQGPGTTHSYNEQFF. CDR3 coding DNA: TGTGCCAGCAGCCAAGGACCCGGGACAACTCATTCCTACAATGAGCAGTTCTTC.

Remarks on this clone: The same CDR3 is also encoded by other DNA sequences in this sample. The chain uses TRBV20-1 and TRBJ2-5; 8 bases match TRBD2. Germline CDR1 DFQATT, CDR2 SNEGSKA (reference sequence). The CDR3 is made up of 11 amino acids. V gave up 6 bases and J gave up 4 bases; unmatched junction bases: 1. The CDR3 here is CSALAGETQYF. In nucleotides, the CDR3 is TGCAGTGCCCTAGCGGGAGAGACCCAGTACTTC.

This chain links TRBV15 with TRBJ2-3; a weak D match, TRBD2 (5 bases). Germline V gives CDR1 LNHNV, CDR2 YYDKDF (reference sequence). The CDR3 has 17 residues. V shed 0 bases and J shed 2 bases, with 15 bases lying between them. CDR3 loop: CATSRDRAGLTTDTQYF. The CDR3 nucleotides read TGTGCCACCAGCAGAGATCGGGCGGGCCTCACCACAGATACGCAGTATTTT.

CDR3 nucleotides: TGTGCCACCAGTGACCCGGGACAGGACGCACATGGCTACACCTTC. It yields the protein CATSDPGQDAHGYTF. This chain connects TRBV24-1 to TRBJ1-2, with TRBD1 matching 8 bases. This CDR3 is 15 amino acids long. Looked up from germline, CDR1 is KGHDR and CDR2 is SFDVKD. The J segment lost 6 bases and the V segment lost 4 bases, leaving 9 bases of the junction unmatched.

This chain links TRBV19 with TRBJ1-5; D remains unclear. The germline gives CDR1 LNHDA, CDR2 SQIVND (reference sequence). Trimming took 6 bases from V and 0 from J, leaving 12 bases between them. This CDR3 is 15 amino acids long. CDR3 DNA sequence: TGTGCCAGTAGACCTCGGTGGGATAGCAATCAGCCCCAGCATTTT. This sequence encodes CASRPRWDSNQPQHF. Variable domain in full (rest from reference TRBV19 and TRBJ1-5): DGGITQSPKYLFRKEGQNVTLSCEQNLNHDAMYWYRQDPGQGLRLIYYSQIVNDFQKGDIAEGYSVSREKKESFPLTVTSAQKNPTAFYLCASRPRWDSNQPQHFGDGTRLSIL.

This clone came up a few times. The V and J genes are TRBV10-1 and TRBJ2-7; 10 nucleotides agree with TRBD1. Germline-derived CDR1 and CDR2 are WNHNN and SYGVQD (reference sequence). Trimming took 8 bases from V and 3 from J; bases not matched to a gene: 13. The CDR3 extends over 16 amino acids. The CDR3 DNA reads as TGCGCCAGCCGGGACAGGGGCGATAAGGGGGACTACGAGCAGTACTTC. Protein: CASRDRGDKGDYEQYF.

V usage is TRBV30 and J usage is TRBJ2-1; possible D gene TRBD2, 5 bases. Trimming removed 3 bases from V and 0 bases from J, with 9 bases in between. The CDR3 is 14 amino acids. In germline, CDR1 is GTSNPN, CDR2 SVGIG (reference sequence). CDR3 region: CAWSEGSSYNEQFF. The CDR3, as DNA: TGTGCCTGGAGCGAGGGAAGCTCCTACAATGAGCAGTTCTTC.

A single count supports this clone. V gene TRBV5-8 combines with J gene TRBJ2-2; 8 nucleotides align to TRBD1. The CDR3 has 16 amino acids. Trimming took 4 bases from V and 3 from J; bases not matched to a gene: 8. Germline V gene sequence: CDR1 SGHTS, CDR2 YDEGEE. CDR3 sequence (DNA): TGTGCCAGCAGCCTTGGTGACAGGGGTGACACCGGGGAGCTGTTTTTT. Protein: CASSLGDRGDTGELFF.

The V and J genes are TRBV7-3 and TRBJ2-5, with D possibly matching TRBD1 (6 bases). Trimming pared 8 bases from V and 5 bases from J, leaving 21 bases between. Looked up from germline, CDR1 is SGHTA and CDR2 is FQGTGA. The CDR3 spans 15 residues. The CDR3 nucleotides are TGTGCCAGCTCCGATCGGGCAGGGGTCCGGGAGACCCAGTACTTC. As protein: CASSDRAGVRETQYF. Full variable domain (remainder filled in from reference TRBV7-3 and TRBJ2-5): GAGVSQTPSNKVTEKGKYVELRCDPISGHTALYWYRQSLGQGPEFLIYFQGTGAADDSGLPNDRFFAVRPEGSVSTLKIQRTERGDSAVYLCASSDRAGVRETQYFGPGTRLLVL.

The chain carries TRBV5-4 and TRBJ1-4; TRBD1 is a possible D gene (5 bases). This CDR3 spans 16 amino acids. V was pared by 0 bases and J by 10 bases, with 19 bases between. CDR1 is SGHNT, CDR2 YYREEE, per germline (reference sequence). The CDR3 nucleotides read TGTGCCAGCAGCTTGGGCGTTGGGGGAGGGGAACGAAAACTGTTTTTT. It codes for CASSLGVGGGERKLFF.

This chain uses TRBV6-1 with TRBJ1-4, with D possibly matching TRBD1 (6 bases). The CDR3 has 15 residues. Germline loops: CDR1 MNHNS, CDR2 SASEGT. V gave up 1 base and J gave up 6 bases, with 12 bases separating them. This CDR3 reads CASSEGPGAHEKLFF. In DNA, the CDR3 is TGTGCCAGCAGTGAAGGTCCGGGGGCGCATGAAAAACTGTTTTTT.

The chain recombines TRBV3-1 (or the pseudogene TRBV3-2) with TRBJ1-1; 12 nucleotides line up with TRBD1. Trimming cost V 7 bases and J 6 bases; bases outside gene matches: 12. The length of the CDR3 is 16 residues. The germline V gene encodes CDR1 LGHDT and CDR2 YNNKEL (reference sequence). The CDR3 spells CASTPGQGAGGAEAFF. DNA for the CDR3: TGTGCCAGCACCCCGGGACAGGGGGCGGGAGGAGCTGAAGCTTTCTTT.

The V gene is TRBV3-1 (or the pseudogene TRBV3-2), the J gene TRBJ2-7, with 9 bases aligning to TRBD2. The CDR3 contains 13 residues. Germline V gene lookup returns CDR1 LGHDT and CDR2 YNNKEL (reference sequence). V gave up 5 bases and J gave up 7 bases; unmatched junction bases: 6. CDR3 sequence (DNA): TGTGCCAGCAGCACCAGCGGGAGGAGGGAGCAGTACTTC. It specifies CASSTSGRREQYF.

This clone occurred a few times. CDR3 DNA sequence: TGTGCCAGCAGTGAGATAGCGGGCACTGAAGCTTTCTTT. Its translation: CASSEIAGTEAFF. The chain carries TRBV6-1 and TRBJ1-1, with no clear D. In germline, CDR1 is MNHNS, CDR2 SASEGT. The CDR3 runs to 13 residues. V lost 3 bases, J lost 4 bases, and 9 bases lay in between.

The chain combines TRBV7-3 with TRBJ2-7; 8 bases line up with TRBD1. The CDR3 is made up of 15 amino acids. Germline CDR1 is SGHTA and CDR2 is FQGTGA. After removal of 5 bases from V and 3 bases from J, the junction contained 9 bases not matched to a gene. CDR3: CASSREGTGVYEQYF. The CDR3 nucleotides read TGTGCCAGCAGCCGTGAGGGGACAGGAGTCTACGAGCAGTACTTC.

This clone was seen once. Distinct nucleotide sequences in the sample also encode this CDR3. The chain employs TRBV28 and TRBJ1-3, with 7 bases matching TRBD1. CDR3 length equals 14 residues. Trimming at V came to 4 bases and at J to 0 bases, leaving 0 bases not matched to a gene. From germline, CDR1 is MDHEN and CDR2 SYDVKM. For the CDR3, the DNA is TGTGCCAGCAGTTCAGGGGGCTCTGGAAACACCATATATTTT. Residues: CASSSGGSGNTIYF.

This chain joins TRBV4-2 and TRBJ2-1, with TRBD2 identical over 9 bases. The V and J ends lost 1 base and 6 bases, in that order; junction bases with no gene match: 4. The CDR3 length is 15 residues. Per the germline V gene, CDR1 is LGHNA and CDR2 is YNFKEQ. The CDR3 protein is CASSQGLAEVNEQFF. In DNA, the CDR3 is TGTGCCAGCAGCCAAGGACTAGCGGAGGTCAATGAGCAGTTCTTC.

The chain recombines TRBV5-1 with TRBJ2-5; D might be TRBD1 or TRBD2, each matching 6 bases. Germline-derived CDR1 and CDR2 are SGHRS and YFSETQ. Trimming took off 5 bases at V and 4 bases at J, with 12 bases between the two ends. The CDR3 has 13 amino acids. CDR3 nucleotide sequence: TGCGCCAGCAGGGGGGGCGGAGGAGAGACCCAGTACTTC. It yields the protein CASRGGGGETQYF.